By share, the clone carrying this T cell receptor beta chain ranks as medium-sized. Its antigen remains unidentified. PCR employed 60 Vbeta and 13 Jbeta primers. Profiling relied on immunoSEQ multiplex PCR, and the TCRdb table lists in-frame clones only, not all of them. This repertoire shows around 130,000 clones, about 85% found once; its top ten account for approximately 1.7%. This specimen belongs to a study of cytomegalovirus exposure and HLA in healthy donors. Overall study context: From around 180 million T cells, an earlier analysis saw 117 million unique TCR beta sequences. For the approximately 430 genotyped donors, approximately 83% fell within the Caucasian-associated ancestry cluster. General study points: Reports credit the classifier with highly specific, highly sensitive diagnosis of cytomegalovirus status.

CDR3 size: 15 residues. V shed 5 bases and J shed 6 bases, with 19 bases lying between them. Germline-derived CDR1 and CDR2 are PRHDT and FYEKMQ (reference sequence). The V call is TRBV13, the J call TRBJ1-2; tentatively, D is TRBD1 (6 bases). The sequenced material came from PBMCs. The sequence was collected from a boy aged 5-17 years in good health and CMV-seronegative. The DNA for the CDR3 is TGTGCCAGCAGCCATAGGGGGTGGGGTGGGGATGGCTACACCTTC. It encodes CASSHRGWGGDGYTF.